This TCR beta chain was identified in a study of T cells in tumors after PD-1 blockade. This CDR3 is built from 12 residues. The V and J ends lost 8 bases and 7 bases, in that order; junction bases with no gene match: 5. Germline-derived CDR1 and CDR2 are MDHEN and SYDVKM. Produced via immunoSEQ multiplex PCR; TCRdb's table is partial and in-frame only. Found here are some 18,000 clones, over 70% of them singletons; the top ten hold about a quarter. The sequence came from a human donor with advanced basal cell or squamous cell carcinoma (not recorded which). The sample was PBMCs, taken after anti-PD-1 therapy. J is TRBJ2-1 and V is TRBV28; 7 nucleotides match TRBD1. CDR3 protein: CASRQGVNEQFF. The DNA of the CDR3 is TGTGCCAGCCGGCAGGGGGTTAATGAGCAGTTCTTC.